What follows describes a single T cell receptor beta chain. This record comes from a study of blood T cell repertoires in COVID-19. Measured with immunoSEQ multiplex PCR; TCRdb has only the in-frame clones, and not every one. The sample lists over 85,000 clones; 75% to 85% were seen once. The source is a woman in her fifties or sixties with acute or convalescent COVID-19. Source material: peripheral blood.

CDR3 residues: CASSFVEDYGYTF. CDR3 DNA sequence: TGTGCCAGCAGCTTTGTGGAGGACTATGGCTACACCTTC. This chain joins TRBV5-6 and TRBJ1-2, with D hard to call. Germline V gene lookup returns CDR1 SGHDT and CDR2 YYEEEE. Between the trimmed V and J ends, which lost 2 bases and 3 bases, there was a span of 8 bases. CDR3 length: 13 amino acids. Filled out from reference TRBV5-6 and TRBJ1-2, the complete variable domain reads DAGVTQSPTHLIKTRGQQVTLRCSPKSGHDTVSWYQQALGQGPQFIFQYYEEEERQRGNFPDRFSGHQFPNYSSELNVNALLLGDSALYLCASSFVEDYGYTFGSGTRLTVV.